One and the same sample provided the 20 T cell receptor beta chains below, sequenced in a study of T cells after yellow fever vaccination. MiXCR, applied by TCRdb to the 5' RACE reads, yields one record per CDR3 protein. The table includes about 320,000 distinct CDR3 sequences, around 11% detected once. Sequencing was performed on CD4+ T cells sorted from PBMCs, taken 45 days after the yellow fever booster vaccination. All receptors derive from a man aged 18 to 30 who received the YFV17D yellow fever vaccine.

This clonotype was picked up a small number of times. The V call is TRBV7-6, the J call TRBJ2-1; D gene ambiguous. Germline V CDR1 and CDR2: SGHVS, FNYEAQ. V lost 5 bases and J lost 10, with 15 bases in between. The CDR3 is 13 residues long. The CDR3 protein is CASSEYRLGEQFF. DNA for the CDR3: TGTGCCAGCAGCGAGTACCGGCTCGGGGAGCAGTTCTTC.

J is TRBJ2-6 and V is TRBV19; the D is unclear. The CDR3 length is 16 residues. The germline V gene encodes CDR1 LNHDA and CDR2 SQIVND (reference sequence). Between the trimmed V and J ends, which lost 0 bases and 4 bases, there was a span of 10 bases. Written as DNA, the CDR3 is TGTGCCAGTAGTATAGAGGGCTTTTGGGGGGCCAACGTCCTGACTTTC. The encoded protein is CASSIEGFWGANVLTF.

This clonotype was counted at least ten times. The chain carries TRBV20-1 and TRBJ1-3; 8 bases map to TRBD1. This CDR3 region has 16 residues. The V and J ends lost 0 bases and 1 base, in that order; junction bases with no gene match: 5. Germline V gene sequence: CDR1 DFQATT, CDR2 SNEGSKA (reference sequence). The chain's CDR3 is CSARDRTGTSGNTIYF. The CDR3 coding sequence is TGCAGTGCTAGAGACCGGACAGGGACTTCTGGAAACACCATATATTTT.

The genes are TRBV5-1 and TRBJ2-5, with D tentatively TRBD1 or TRBD2 (6 bases each). Germline CDR1 is SGHRS and CDR2 is YFSETQ. This CDR3 spans 16 amino acids. Trimming shortened V by 4 bases and J by 5 bases, and 21 bases separated the two germline ends. CDR3 DNA sequence: TGCGCCAGCAGCCCCGGGACACAAAGACGGGGGGAGACCCAGTACTTC. It is translated as CASSPGTQRRGETQYF.

CDR3: CASTPRGGGNQPQHF. DNA of the CDR3: TGTGCCAGCACCCCCCGGGGGGGTGGCAATCAGCCCCAGCATTTT. This chain uses TRBV12-3 or TRBV12-4 with TRBJ1-5; a weak D match, TRBD1 (5 bases). Trimming removed 7 bases from V and 2 bases from J, with 15 bases in between. The CDR3 totals 15 residues.

The V gene is TRBV5-4, the J gene TRBJ1-3; possible D gene TRBD1, 5 bases. Per germline, CDR1 SGHNT and CDR2 YYREEE (reference sequence). The V end lost 4 bases, the J end lost 1 base, and 15 bases lay between the germline ends. The CDR3 covers 16 residues. CDR3 DNA: TGTGCCAGCAGCCCGGGACGGGGAGAATCTGGAAACACCATATATTTT. Its translation is CASSPGRGESGNTIYF.

This clonotype was counted at least ten times. V is TRBV29-1 and J is TRBJ2-1, with TRBD2 matching 14 bases. The J segment lost 0 bases and the V segment lost 4 bases, leaving 5 bases of the junction unmatched. From germline, CDR1 is SQVTM and CDR2 ANQGSEA. The CDR3 is 17 residues long. CDR3 sequence: CSVVGTSGGNSYNEQFF. CDR3 in DNA: TGCAGCGTTGTTGGGACTAGCGGGGGCAACTCCTACAATGAGCAGTTCTTC.

This clonotype was observed a handful of times. The chain uses TRBV5-4 and TRBJ1-2; D ambiguous. Trimming removed 5 bases at V and 1 base at J, with 18 bases between. CDR3 length: 16 amino acids. Germline V CDR1 and CDR2: SGHNT, YYREEE (reference sequence). For the CDR3, the DNA is TGTGCCAGCAGGCCTACACTGCTCCTTGATAACTATGGCTACACCTTC. Translation gives CASRPTLLLDNYGYTF.

Here the CDR3 reads CSVEGQGGADTQYF. In DNA form, the CDR3 reads TGCAGCGTTGAAGGACAGGGGGGGGCAGATACGCAGTATTTT. The chain links TRBV29-1 to TRBJ2-3, with TRBD1 matching over 9 bases. The CDR3 covers 14 residues. Trimming took 1 base from V and 4 from J; bases not matched to a gene: 3. Per germline, CDR1 SQVTM and CDR2 ANQGSEA.

This clonotype was counted many times. J is TRBJ1-4 and V is TRBV5-1, with 9 positions matching TRBD1. The V and J ends lost 0 bases and 8 bases, in that order; junction bases with no gene match: 8. The CDR3 sequence is 16 residues long. Germline assignment: CDR1 SGHRS and CDR2 YFSETQ. This chain's CDR3 is CASSLATTGGEEKLFF. The DNA of the CDR3 is TGCGCCAGCAGCTTGGCCACGACAGGGGGTGAAGAAAAACTGTTTTTT.

V and J are TRBV19 and TRBJ2-7, with D unclear. V gave up 2 bases and J gave up 3 bases, with 8 bases separating them. The germline V gene has CDR1 LNHDA and CDR2 SQIVND (reference sequence). The CDR3 runs 13 residues. The CDR3 spells CASSIQAGYEQYF. CDR3 nucleotides: TGTGCCAGTAGTATACAGGCAGGCTACGAGCAGTACTTC.

CDR3 bases: TGTGCCAGCAGTTACACGGGGTCGAGCAATCAGCCCCAGCATTTT. It specifies CASSYTGSSNQPQHF. The J gene is TRBJ1-5, the V gene TRBV6-5, with no clear D. The CDR3 length is 15 residues. Trimming left V 2 bases short and J 1 base short, with 9 bases between. Germline CDR1 reads MNHEY; CDR2 reads SVGAGI.

The rearrangement links TRBV28 to TRBJ2-3; 9 positions match TRBD1. CDR3 size: 17 residues. V lost 5 bases to trimming and J lost 2 bases; unmatched junction nucleotides: 11. CDR1 and CDR2 from the germline V gene are MDHEN and SYDVKM. CDR3 in amino acids: CASSHPRQGESTDTQYF. DNA of the CDR3: TGTGCCAGCAGTCACCCCCGACAGGGGGAATCCACAGATACGCAGTATTTT.

This clonotype was counted a few times. A read error may produce the germline difference seen at one junction end. The chain carries TRBV4-3 and TRBJ1-2; D not certain. This CDR3 is 14 amino acids long. The germline gives CDR1 LGHNA, CDR2 YSLEER. The CDR3 region has the DNA TGCGCCAGCAGCCAAGTGGAGACAAAAGGTCCCCCGGCCTTC. This sequence encodes CASSQVETKGPPAF.

This clonotype was picked up many times. V gene TRBV3-1 combines with J gene TRBJ2-5, with D perhaps being TRBD1 or TRBD2 (6 bases each). Germline V CDR1 and CDR2: LGHDT, YNNKEL (reference sequence). CDR3 length: 15 amino acids. With 5 bases removed from V and 5 bases from J, the gap between germline ends came to 18 bases. CDR3 coding DNA: TGTGCCAGCAGCTTCGAAAGAGGGGGGCAGGAGACCCAGTACTTC. Amino acids: CASSFERGGQETQYF.

The V call is TRBV29-1, the J call TRBJ1-1, with a tentative D call TRBD1 (5 bases). With 2 bases removed from V and 1 base from J, the gap between germline ends came to 8 bases. From germline, CDR1 is SQVTM and CDR2 ANQGSEA. The CDR3 contains 13 residues. The chain's CDR3 is CSVEKGRNTEAFF. CDR3 in DNA: TGCAGCGTTGAAAAGGGGAGGAACACTGAAGCTTTCTTT. The whole variable domain, remainder taken from reference TRBV29-1 and TRBJ1-1, is SAVISQKPSRDICQRGTSLTIQCQVDSQVTMMFWYRQQPGQSLTLIATANQGSEATYESGFVIDKFPISRPNLTFSTLTVSNMSPEDSSIYLCSVEKGRNTEAFFGQGTRLTVV.

This rearrangement joins TRBV6-2 or TRBV6-3 to TRBJ1-2; D uncertain. Trimming pared 0 bases from V and 10 bases from J, leaving 9 bases between. Germline V gene data show CDR1 as MNHEY and CDR2 as SVGEGT. The CDR3 covers 12 residues. In nucleotides, the CDR3 is TGTGCCAGCAGTTACTCGATCGGGGACTACACCTTC. Its translation: CASSYSIGDYTF.

The chain combines TRBV10-3 with TRBJ1-2; 7 positions match TRBD1. CDR3 length equals 15 residues. Germline trimming cut 3 bases from V and 4 bases from J; bases unmatched to any gene: 8. In germline, CDR1 is ENHRY, CDR2 SYGVKD. CDR3 nucleotides: TGTGCCATCAGTGACTCCGGACAGGACGTCTATGGCTACACCTTC. Residues: CAISDSGQDVYGYTF.

This sequence joins TRBV11-2 and TRBJ1-2; D ambiguous. V was trimmed by 5 bases and J by 8 bases, leaving 15 bases between them. The CDR3 extends over 13 amino acids. Germline V gene sequence: CDR1 SGHAT, CDR2 FQNNGV. Here the CDR3 reads CASSPQEYRGYTF. Written as DNA, the CDR3 is TGTGCCAGCAGCCCCCAGGAGTACCGCGGCTACACCTTC.

This clonotype has more than one count but fewer than ten. The chain is built from TRBV6-6 and TRBJ1-1, with 11 positions matching TRBD1. Germline CDR1 is MNHNY and CDR2 is SVGAGI (reference sequence). The CDR3 runs 13 residues. V shed 2 bases and J 11 bases; nucleotides not matched to a gene: 4. The CDR3 spells CASSYGTGGVAFF. CDR3 in DNA: TGTGCCAGCAGTTACGGGACAGGGGGTGTCGCTTTCTTT.